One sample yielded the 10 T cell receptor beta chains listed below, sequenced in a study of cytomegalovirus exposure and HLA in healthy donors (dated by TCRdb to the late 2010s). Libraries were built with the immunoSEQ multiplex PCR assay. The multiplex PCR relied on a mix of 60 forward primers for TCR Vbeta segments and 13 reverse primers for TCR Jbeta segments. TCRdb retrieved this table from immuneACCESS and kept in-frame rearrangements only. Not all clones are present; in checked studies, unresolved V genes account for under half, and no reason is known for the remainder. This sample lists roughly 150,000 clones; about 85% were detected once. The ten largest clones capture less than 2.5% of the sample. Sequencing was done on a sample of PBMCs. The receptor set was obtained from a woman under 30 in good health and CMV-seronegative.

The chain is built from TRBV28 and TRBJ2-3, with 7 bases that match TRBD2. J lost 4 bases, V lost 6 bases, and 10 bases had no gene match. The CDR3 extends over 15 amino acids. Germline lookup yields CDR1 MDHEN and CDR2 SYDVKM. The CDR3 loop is CASRHRRERADTQYF. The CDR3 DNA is TGTGCCAGCAGACATCGGCGGGAGAGGGCAGATACGCAGTATTTT.

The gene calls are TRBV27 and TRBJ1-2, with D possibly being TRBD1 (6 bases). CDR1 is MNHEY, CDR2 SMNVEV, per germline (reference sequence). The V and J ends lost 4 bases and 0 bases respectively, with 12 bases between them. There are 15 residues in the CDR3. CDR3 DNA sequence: TGTGCCAGCAGTTCCGGACAGTCTCCTAACTATGGCTACACCTTC. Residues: CASSSGQSPNYGYTF.

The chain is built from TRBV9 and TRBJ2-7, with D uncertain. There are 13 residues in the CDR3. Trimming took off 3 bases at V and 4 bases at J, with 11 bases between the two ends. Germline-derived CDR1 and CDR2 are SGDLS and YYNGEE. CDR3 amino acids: CASSAAPGYEQYF. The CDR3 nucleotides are TGTGCCAGCAGCGCCGCTCCCGGGTACGAGCAGTACTTC.

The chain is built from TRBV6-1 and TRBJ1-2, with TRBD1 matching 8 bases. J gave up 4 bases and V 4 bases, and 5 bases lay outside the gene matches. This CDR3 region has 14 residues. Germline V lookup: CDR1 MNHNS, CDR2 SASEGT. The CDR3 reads CASSGQGPFYGYTF. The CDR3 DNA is TGTGCCAGCAGTGGACAGGGGCCATTCTATGGCTACACCTTC.

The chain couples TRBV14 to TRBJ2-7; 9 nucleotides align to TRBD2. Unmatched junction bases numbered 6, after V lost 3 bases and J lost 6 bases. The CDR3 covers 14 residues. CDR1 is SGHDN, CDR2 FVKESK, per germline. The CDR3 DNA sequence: TGTGCCAGCAGCCACGGACTAGCGATAAGCGAGCAGTACTTC. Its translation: CASSHGLAISEQYF. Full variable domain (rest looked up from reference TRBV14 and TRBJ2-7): EAGVTQFPSHSVIEKGQTVTLRCDPISGHDNLYWYRRVMGKEIKFLLHFVKESKQDESGMPNNRFLAERTGGTYSTLKVQPAELEDSGVYFCASSHGLAISEQYFGPGTRLTVT.

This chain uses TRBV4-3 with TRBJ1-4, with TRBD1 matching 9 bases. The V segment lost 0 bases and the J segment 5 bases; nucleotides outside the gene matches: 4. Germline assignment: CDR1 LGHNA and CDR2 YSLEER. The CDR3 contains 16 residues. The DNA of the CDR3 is TGCGCCAGCAGCCAAGAACCGGGACAGGGCAATGAAAAACTGTTTTTT. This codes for CASSQEPGQGNEKLFF.

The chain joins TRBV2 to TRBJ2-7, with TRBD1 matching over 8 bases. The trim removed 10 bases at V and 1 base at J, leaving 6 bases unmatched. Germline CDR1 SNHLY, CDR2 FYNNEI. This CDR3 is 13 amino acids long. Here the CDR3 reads CAIGQGGSYEQYF. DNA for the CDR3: TGTGCCATCGGACAGGGCGGGTCCTACGAGCAGTACTTC. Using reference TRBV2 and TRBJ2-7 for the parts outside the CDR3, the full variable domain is EPEVTQTPSHQVTQMGQEVILRCVPISNHLYFYWYRQILGQKVEFLVSFYNNEISEKSEIFDDQFSVERPDGSNFTLKIRSTKLEDSAMYFCAIGQGGSYEQYFGPGTRLTVT.

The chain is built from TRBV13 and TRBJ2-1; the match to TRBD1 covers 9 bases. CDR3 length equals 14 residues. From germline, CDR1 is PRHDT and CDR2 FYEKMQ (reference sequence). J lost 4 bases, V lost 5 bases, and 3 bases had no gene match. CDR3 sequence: CASSPGTGYNEQFF. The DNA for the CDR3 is TGTGCCAGCAGCCCGGGGACAGGGTACAATGAGCAGTTCTTC.

The CDR3 nucleotides read TGCGCCAGCAGCTTCCCTACTATCCGGCCTGTCTCGGCCAACGTCCTGACTTTC. Protein: CASSFPTIRPVSANVLTF. The chain employs TRBV4-1 and TRBJ2-6, with no clear D. Germline V CDR1 and CDR2: MGHRA, YSYEKL. The CDR3 has 18 amino acids. The V and J ends lost 5 bases and 6 bases respectively, with 23 bases between them.

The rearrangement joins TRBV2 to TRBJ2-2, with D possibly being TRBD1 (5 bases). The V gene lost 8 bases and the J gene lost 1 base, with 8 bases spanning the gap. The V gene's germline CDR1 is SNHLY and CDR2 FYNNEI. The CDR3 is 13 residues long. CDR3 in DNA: TGTGCCAGCCAACAGGAGAACACCGGGGAGCTGTTTTTT. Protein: CASQQENTGELFF.